This T cell receptor beta chain was obtained from a study of blood T cells in healthy people across ages. Germline CDR1 reads MNHEY; CDR2 reads SMNVEV (reference sequence). This CDR3 is 17 amino acids long. The ends lost 4 bases at V and 2 bases at J; junction bases unmatched: 9. Overall study findings and caveats: Older age went with lower TCR beta diversity per million T cells, in a roughly linear way.

As concerns this clonotype: Its antigen is not identified.

Peripheral blood was drawn, ten milliliters per donor. The second PCR ran about 6 to 11 cycles with a sample-barcoded 5' primer and J-beta primers. MiXCR, run by TCRdb on the 5' RACE reads, gives a single entry per CDR3 protein. The sample records 800,000 to 900,000 distinct CDR3 sequences, around 68% being singletons. The material sequenced was blood. V usage is TRBV27 and J usage is TRBJ1-2, with 11 bases aligning to TRBD1. This sequence was found in a man aged 30-40 years in good health. The CDR3 DNA follows: TGTGCCAGCAGTTCCCTTCAGGACAGGGGGCGGAACTATGGCTACACCTTC. Amino acids: CASSSLQDRGRNYGYTF.